The 29 T cell receptor beta chains listed next were all sequenced from one sample in a study of cytomegalovirus exposure and HLA in healthy donors listed by TCRdb under 2017. Receptor libraries were prepared by the immunoSEQ multiplex PCR assay. What TCRdb holds here is the immuneACCESS table cut down to in-frame rearrangements. Part of the clones is not present; checked against another copy, under half of the missing clones reflect an unresolved V gene, and the others are unexplained. The sample yields around 98,000 clones; approximately 90% were counted once. The top ten clones comprise under 4.5% of the sample. What was sequenced was PBMCs. Receptors were obtained from a woman under 40 in good health and CMV-seronegative.

The V call is TRBV10-3, the J call TRBJ2-7; 7 bases align to TRBD2. The CDR3 consists of 19 residues. With 2 bases clipped from V and 2 bases from J, the junction kept 18 bases outside the gene matches. CDR1 and CDR2 (germline): ENHRY, SYGVKD. The CDR3 DNA reads TGTGCCATCAGTGAGACGCCAGCGCGCCGGGGAGGGAAAACCTACGAGCAGTACTTC. Encoded protein: CAISETPARRGGKTYEQYF.

V is TRBV5-1 and J is TRBJ2-5, with 9 bases matching TRBD1. The CDR3 has 16 residues. Germline V gene lookup returns CDR1 SGHRS and CDR2 YFSETQ. V shed 1 base and J 2 bases; nucleotides not matched to a gene: 6. The CDR3: CASSLWNDRGQETQYF. The DNA of the CDR3 is TGCGCCAGCAGCTTGTGGAACGACAGGGGGCAAGAGACCCAGTACTTC.

This clone turned up a few times. The chain couples TRBV20-1 to TRBJ1-3, with D possibly being TRBD1 (5 bases). The ends were cut back, 6 bases at V and 8 bases at J, with 11 bases in the middle. Per germline, CDR1 DFQATT and CDR2 SNEGSKA (reference sequence). The CDR3 has 11 residues. The CDR3 DNA reads as TGCAGTGCCGTTGCAGGGTACACCATATATTTT. Its translation: CSAVAGYTIYF.

The chain employs TRBV9 and TRBJ2-1, with D possibly TRBD2 on 6 matching bases. The germline V gene encodes CDR1 SGDLS and CDR2 YYNGEE. Trimming took off 3 bases at V and 15 bases at J, with 19 bases between the two ends. There are 13 residues in the CDR3. This chain's CDR3 is CASSGNHPGLLFF. DNA for the CDR3: TGTGCCAGCAGCGGAAATCACCCGGGACTCCTGTTCTTC. Full variable domain (remainder filled in from reference TRBV9 and TRBJ2-1): DSGVTQTPKHLITATGQRVTLRCSPRSGDLSVYWYQQSLDQGLQFLIQYYNGEERAKGNILERFSAQQFPDLHSELNLSSLELGDSALYFCASSGNHPGLLFFGPGTRLTVL.

The genes are TRBV5-8 and TRBJ1-2, with D possibly TRBD1 on 6 matching bases. Trimming cost V 1 base and J 8 bases, with 24 bases left between them. The CDR3 loop spans 17 amino acids. The germline V gene has CDR1 SGHTS and CDR2 YDEGEE. DNA for the CDR3: TGTGCCAGCAGCTTGATTTATGACGTACAGGGATTGCGAGGCTACACCTTC. Its translation: CASSLIYDVQGLRGYTF.

The chain has TRBV5-1 and TRBJ2-7, with TRBD1 as a possible D gene (5 bases). This CDR3 contains 16 residues. Germline assignment: CDR1 SGHRS and CDR2 YFSETQ. Trimming removed 0 bases from V and 2 bases from J, with 15 bases in between. The CDR3 nucleotides read TGCGCCAGCAGCTTGGCCTTGGCAGGGCCGACCTACGAGCAGTACTTC. It codes for CASSLALAGPTYEQYF. Looking up the rest from reference TRBV5-1 and TRBJ2-7 gives the full variable domain: KAGVTQTPRYLIKTRGQQVTLSCSPISGHRSVSWYQQTPGQGLQFLFEYFSETQRNKGNFPGRFSGRQFSNSRSEMNVSTLELGDSALYLCASSLALAGPTYEQYFGPGTRLTVT.

This sequence joins TRBV5-1 and TRBJ2-5; D unclear. CDR1 SGHRS and CDR2 YFSETQ come from the germline V gene. V was pared by 0 bases and J by 6 bases, with 21 bases between. The CDR3 contains 17 residues. The CDR3 DNA follows: TGCGCCAGCAGCTTGGCCACGGATACACTCTTGGGCCAGACCCAGTACTTC. Encoded protein: CASSLATDTLLGQTQYF.

This chain joins TRBV9 and TRBJ1-5; 7 bases agree with TRBD1. V shed 0 bases and J 0 bases; nucleotides not matched to a gene: 6. The CDR3 loop spans 17 amino acids. Germline-derived CDR1 and CDR2 are SGDLS and YYNGEE. CDR3 loop: CASSVGQGLSSNQPQHF. CDR3 nucleotide sequence: TGTGCCAGCAGCGTAGGACAGGGTTTGTCTAGCAATCAGCCCCAGCATTTT.

This clone was picked up a small number of times. The chain recombines TRBV28 with TRBJ1-5; TRBD1 matches 10 bases. Germline CDR1 MDHEN, CDR2 SYDVKM. The junction had 7 bases not matched to a gene; V was cut back by 4 bases and J by 7 bases. CDR3 length equals 15 residues. The CDR3 region has the DNA TGTGCCAGCAGTTCCCGGGACAGGGGCTGGCAGCCCCAGCATTTT. It yields the protein CASSSRDRGWQPQHF.

The chain links TRBV7-2 to TRBJ2-1; D gene ambiguous. Between the trimmed V and J ends, which lost 1 base and 8 bases, there was a span of 6 bases. This CDR3 has 12 amino acids. Per the germline V gene, CDR1 is SGHTA and CDR2 is FQGNSA. The CDR3 bases are TGTGCCAGCAGCTTAGTGTATGATGAGCAGTTCTTC. This gives the protein CASSLVYDEQFF. The whole variable domain, remainder taken from reference TRBV7-2 and TRBJ2-1, is GAGVSQSPSNKVTEKGKDVELRCDPISGHTALYWYRQSLGQGLEFLIYFQGNSAPDKSGLPSDRFSAERTGGSVSTLTIQRTQQEDSAVYLCASSLVYDEQFFGPGTRLTVL.

The V gene is TRBV18, the J gene TRBJ2-3, with 8 bases aligning to TRBD1. Per germline, CDR1 KGHSH and CDR2 LQKENI. The ends lost 3 bases at V and 4 bases at J; junction bases unmatched: 12. The CDR3 runs to 17 residues. CDR3 sequence: CASSPFRGQGVADTQYF. The CDR3 bases are TGTGCCAGCTCACCCTTTCGCGGACAGGGCGTCGCAGATACGCAGTATTTT.

The chain uses TRBV7-2 and TRBJ2-5; D is possibly TRBD1 (5 bases). Germline V gene sequence: CDR1 SGHTA, CDR2 FQGNSA. The CDR3 has 13 residues. V shed 11 bases and J shed 1 base, with 14 bases lying between them. The CDR3 DNA is TGTGCCGCCGCCGTGGGGCGCCAAGAGACCCAGTACTTC. It specifies CAAAVGRQETQYF.

The rearrangement uses TRBV21-1 and TRBJ1-1. TRBV21-1 is a pseudogene segment. The CDR3 loop spans 18 amino acids. CDR3 sequence: CASSKGHRSAEVNTEAFF. The CDR3 DNA sequence: TGTGCCAGCAGCAAAGGTCATAGATCTGCGGAGGTGAACACTGAAGCTTTCTTT.

V usage is TRBV25-1 and J usage is TRBJ1-1, with 9 bases identical to TRBD1. The CDR3 contains 18 residues. Trimming removed 0 bases from V and 1 base from J; junction bases left unmatched: 9. Germline V gives CDR1 MGHDK, CDR2 SYGVNS. The CDR3 reads CASSEYYGQGPPNTEAFF. Written as DNA, the CDR3 is TGTGCCAGCAGTGAATACTATGGACAGGGGCCTCCGAACACTGAAGCTTTCTTT.

The chain uses TRBV7-9 and TRBJ2-3, with D maybe TRBD1 (5 bases). The germline V gene encodes CDR1 SEHNR and CDR2 FQNEAQ (reference sequence). Trimming pared 5 bases from V and 10 bases from J, leaving 10 bases between. This CDR3 has 11 residues. The CDR3, as DNA: TGTGCCAGCAGCCGACAAGGGGCGCAGTATTTT. Translating it yields CASSRQGAQYF.

The CDR3 here is CASTYRGAFF. CDR3 sequence (DNA): TGTGCCAGCACATATAGGGGGGCTTTCTTT. The genes are TRBV6-1 and TRBJ1-1; D possibly corresponds to TRBD1 (6 bases). This CDR3 contains 10 residues. Germline CDR1 and CDR2: MNHNS and SASEGT. The ends were cut back, 7 bases at V and 11 bases at J, with 11 bases in the middle.

The CDR3: CATSRGESTDTQYF. The CDR3, as DNA: TGTGCCACCAGCAGAGGAGAAAGCACAGATACGCAGTATTTT. V usage is TRBV15 and J usage is TRBJ2-3; D call uncertain. CDR1 and CDR2 (germline): LNHNV, YYDKDF (reference sequence). The CDR3 totals 14 residues. Trimming left V 1 base short and J 0 bases short, with 5 bases between.

The rearrangement uses TRBV6-6 and TRBJ1-2, with TRBD1 matching over 8 bases. CDR1 is MNHNY, CDR2 SVGAGI, per germline (reference sequence). This CDR3 is 16 amino acids long. J lost 0 bases, V lost 4 bases, and 7 bases had no gene match. This chain's CDR3 is CASSLPRGLTNYGYTF. For the CDR3, the DNA is TGTGCCAGCAGTTTACCCAGGGGGCTCACTAACTATGGCTACACCTTC.

The rearrangement joins TRBV28 to TRBJ2-5; tentatively, D is TRBD2 (6 bases). V lost 11 bases to trimming and J lost 0 bases, with 7 bases between them. The CDR3 sequence is 11 residues long. Germline CDR1 reads MDHEN; CDR2 reads SYDVKM. CDR3 sequence reads: CAAGYQETQYF. DNA of the CDR3: TGTGCCGCGGGGTACCAAGAGACCCAGTACTTC. Drawing the rest from reference TRBV28 and TRBJ2-5, the complete variable domain is DVKVTQSSRYLVKRTGEKVFLECVQDMDHENMFWYRQDPGLGLRLIYFSYDVKMKEKGDIPEGYSVSREKKERFSLILESASTNQTSMYLCAAGYQETQYFGPGTRLLVL.

V and J are TRBV19 and TRBJ2-7; D is unclear. There are 11 residues in the CDR3. Trimming stripped 11 bases from V and 3 bases from J, with 11 bases between. Per germline, CDR1 LNHDA and CDR2 SQIVND (reference sequence). CDR3 coding DNA: TGTGCCTGCGGATTCTACTACGAGCAGTACTTC. Translating it yields CACGFYYEQYF.

J is TRBJ1-1 and V is TRBV4-1, with TRBD1 matching 11 bases. The CDR3 length is 16 residues. Germline values: CDR1 MGHRA, CDR2 YSYEKL. V trimming: 0 bases; J trimming: 4 bases; junction bases outside the gene matches: 4. CDR3 region: CASSQEGTGGTTEAFF. CDR3 nucleotides: TGCGCCAGCAGCCAAGAGGGGACAGGGGGGACCACTGAAGCTTTCTTT.

The genes are TRBV10-2 and TRBJ1-5, with no clear D. Per the germline V gene, CDR1 is WSHSY and CDR2 is SAAADI. The CDR3 consists of 16 residues. Trimming cost V 2 bases and J 4 bases, with 15 bases left between them. The CDR3 nucleotides read TGCGCCAGCAGTGAGGGCTTCGACTCCTATAATCAGCCCCAGCATTTT. Translated, it gives CASSEGFDSYNQPQHF.

This clone was counted once. This chain links TRBV27 with TRBJ2-2; D is perhaps TRBD2 (6 bases). V dropped 7 bases and J dropped 8 bases, with 14 bases sitting between them. This CDR3 has 13 amino acids. Germline V lookup: CDR1 MNHEY, CDR2 SMNVEV (reference sequence). The CDR3 loop reads CASTLRGFGELFF. CDR3 coding DNA: TGTGCCAGCACCCTCCGGGGGTTTGGGGAGCTGTTTTTT.

V and J are TRBV5-1 and TRBJ2-1, with TRBD2 identical over 12 bases. Trimming at V came to 0 bases and at J to 3 bases, leaving 4 bases not matched to a gene. This CDR3 contains 17 residues. The V gene's germline CDR1 is SGHRS and CDR2 YFSETQ. CDR3 sequence reads: CASSLERTSGDYNEQFF. CDR3 coding DNA: TGCGCCAGCAGCTTGGAGCGGACTAGCGGGGACTACAATGAGCAGTTCTTC.

This clone appeared once. The rearrangement links TRBV19 to TRBJ2-5, with a weak D call TRBD2 (5 bases). From germline, CDR1 is LNHDA and CDR2 SQIVND (reference sequence). V was cut by 4 bases and J by 1 base, with 10 bases left in between. The CDR3 is 14 residues long. CDR3 sequence (DNA): TGTGCCAGTAGTACTACGGCGGGCCAAGAGACCCAGTACTTC. Its translation: CASSTTAGQETQYF. Complete variable domain (other parts from reference TRBV19 and TRBJ2-5): DGGITQSPKYLFRKEGQNVTLSCEQNLNHDAMYWYRQDPGQGLRLIYYSQIVNDFQKGDIAEGYSVSREKKESFPLTVTSAQKNPTAFYLCASSTTAGQETQYFGPGTRLLVL.

Only one count was recorded for this clone. The chain links TRBV15 to TRBJ1-5; tentative D call: TRBD1 (6 bases). Germline CDR1 and CDR2: LNHNV and YYDKDF (reference sequence). With 3 bases removed from V and 4 bases from J, the gap between germline ends came to 10 bases. The CDR3 length is 14 residues. In DNA, the CDR3 is TGTGCCACCAGCAGGACGACAGGAAATCAGCCCCAGCATTTT. Translation gives CATSRTTGNQPQHF.

The chain employs TRBV27 and TRBJ2-7; 8 bases map to TRBD1. J lost 0 bases, V lost 5 bases, and 3 bases had no gene match. The CDR3 is 14 amino acids. In germline, CDR1 is MNHEY, CDR2 SMNVEV (reference sequence). Here the CDR3 reads CASSRTGFSYEQYF. The CDR3, as DNA: TGTGCCAGCAGTCGGACAGGGTTCTCCTACGAGCAGTACTTC.

This rearrangement joins TRBV5-1 to TRBJ1-4; the D is unclear. Germline assignment: CDR1 SGHRS and CDR2 YFSETQ. With 3 bases removed from V and 2 bases from J, the gap between germline ends came to 14 bases. CDR3 length: 16 residues. The CDR3 sequence: CASSSGVLATNEKLFF. The DNA for the CDR3 is TGCGCCAGCAGCTCCGGGGTGTTGGCCACTAATGAAAAACTGTTTTTT.

In its sample, this clone was seen once. The chain recombines TRBV5-1 with TRBJ2-2, with TRBD2 matching over 7 bases. Losses at the gene ends were 4 bases for V and 6 bases for J; bases not matched to a gene: 6. Germline lookup yields CDR1 SGHRS and CDR2 YFSETQ. This CDR3 region has 14 residues. The chain's CDR3 is CASSQETSSGELFF. CDR3 in DNA: TGCGCCAGCAGCCAAGAGACTAGCTCCGGGGAGCTGTTTTTT.